The 32 T cell receptor beta chains listed next were all sequenced from one sample in a study of blood T cell repertoires in COVID-19. Method: immunoSEQ multiplex PCR; TCRdb's copy keeps in-frame clones and lacks some. The data show over 120,000 clones, about three quarters seen once. The sample taken for sequencing was PBMCs or T cells enriched from blood (not recorded which). The receptors were sampled from a woman aged 50 to 65 who had recovered from COVID-19.

The chain couples TRBV7-9 to TRBJ2-1; 11 nucleotides align to TRBD1. The CDR3 contains 16 residues. Germline CDR1 and CDR2: SEHNR and FQNEAQ (reference sequence). Trimming removed 6 bases from V and 5 bases from J; junction bases left unmatched: 9. The CDR3: CASRDSGTGGHNEQFF. The CDR3 DNA reads TGTGCCAGCAGAGATTCCGGGACAGGGGGTCACAATGAGCAGTTCTTC.

The chain couples TRBV19 to TRBJ2-1; 9 bases map to TRBD1. The germline gives CDR1 LNHDA, CDR2 SQIVND (reference sequence). The CDR3 runs to 15 residues. V was pared by 6 bases and J by 7 bases, with 10 bases of the junction left unmatched. DNA for the CDR3: TGTGCCAGTAGCCCCAGTCCCGGGACAGGGAATGAGCAGTTCTTC. This gives the protein CASSPSPGTGNEQFF.

V gene TRBV5-1 combines with J gene TRBJ2-2; 9 bases are a match to TRBD1. Germline CDR1 reads SGHRS; CDR2 reads YFSETQ. The CDR3 is 16 residues long. Trimming removed 2 bases from V and 4 bases from J; junction bases left unmatched: 6. The CDR3 DNA is TGCGCCAGCAGCTTTAAGGGACAGGGAACCACCGGGGAGCTGTTTTTT. It translates to CASSFKGQGTTGELFF.

The chain couples TRBV3-1 (or the pseudogene TRBV3-2) to TRBJ1-1, with D uncertain. The V end was cut by 0 bases, the J end by 5 bases, with 16 bases between. The germline V gene encodes CDR1 LGHDT and CDR2 YNNKEL (reference sequence). The CDR3 is 16 residues long. The CDR3 sequence: CASSQESGLGRTEAFF. The CDR3 DNA follows: TGTGCCAGCAGCCAAGAATCTGGACTTGGTAGGACTGAAGCTTTCTTT.

V is TRBV3-1 (or the pseudogene TRBV3-2) and J is TRBJ1-5; no clear D gene. V lost 1 base and J 8 bases, leaving 12 bases between the germline ends. The germline gives CDR1 LGHDT, CDR2 YNNKEL (reference sequence). CDR3 length: 14 amino acids. Here the CDR3 reads CASSQGLSLKPQHF. CDR3 in DNA: TGTGCCAGCAGCCAAGGTCTCAGTTTAAAGCCCCAGCATTTT.

CDR3 nucleotides: TGCGCCAGCAGTCAAAACAGGACTAGCGGGAGTTCCACCTACGAGCAGTACTTC. It specifies CASSQNRTSGSSTYEQYF. This rearrangement joins TRBV23-1 to TRBJ2-7, with 13 bases matching TRBD2. TRBV23-1 belongs to the ORF category, with a function that is uncertain. V shed 2 bases, J shed 2 bases, and the junction held 9 bases outside the gene matches. The CDR3 is 18 amino acids.

This sequence joins TRBV19 and TRBJ1-1; 8 bases match TRBD1. The CDR3 is made up of 11 amino acids. Germline-derived CDR1 and CDR2 are LNHDA and SQIVND (reference sequence). The V and J ends lost 6 bases and 10 bases, in that order; junction bases with no gene match: 4. In DNA form, the CDR3 reads TGTGCCAGTAGGGGACAGGTAGGAGCTTTCTTT. Translating gives CASRGQVGAFF.

The gene calls are TRBV9 and TRBJ1-4; the match to TRBD1 covers 8 bases. The junction had 7 bases not matched to a gene; V was cut back by 2 bases and J by 7 bases. From germline, CDR1 is SGDLS and CDR2 YYNGEE. The CDR3 runs 15 residues. The DNA for the CDR3 is TGTGCCAGCAGCGTCCGGACAGGGAGGAGTGAAAAACTGTTTTTT. Translated: CASSVRTGRSEKLFF.

The V and J genes are TRBV2 and TRBJ1-1; 8 bases line up with TRBD1. The J segment lost 1 base and the V segment lost 3 bases, leaving 10 bases of the junction unmatched. Germline V gene lookup returns CDR1 SNHLY and CDR2 FYNNEI. The CDR3 totals 17 residues. CDR3: CASSDHPWDRQNTEAFF. CDR3 DNA sequence: TGTGCCAGCAGTGATCACCCCTGGGACAGGCAGAACACTGAAGCTTTCTTT.

The chain carries TRBV5-1 and TRBJ2-1; D unresolved. The CDR3 is 13 amino acids. Trimming left V 1 base short and J 1 base short, with 3 bases between. Germline CDR1 is SGHRS and CDR2 is YFSETQ. The CDR3 sequence: CASSLPSYNEQFF. DNA for the CDR3: TGCGCCAGCAGCTTGCCTTCCTACAATGAGCAGTTCTTC. Filled out from reference TRBV5-1 and TRBJ2-1, the complete variable domain reads KAGVTQTPRYLIKTRGQQVTLSCSPISGHRSVSWYQQTPGQGLQFLFEYFSETQRNKGNFPGRFSGRQFSNSRSEMNVSTLELGDSALYLCASSLPSYNEQFFGPGTRLTVL.

This chain uses TRBV10-1 with TRBJ2-2, with 10 nucleotides matching TRBD2. V lost 4 bases and J lost 4; bases outside the gene matches: 9. Germline CDR1 is WNHNN and CDR2 is SYGVQD (reference sequence). This CDR3 region has 17 residues. The CDR3 DNA follows: TGCGCCAGCAGTGTTGAGCGGGGGGGCCGCGGCACCGGGGAGCTGTTTTTT. Protein sequence: CASSVERGGRGTGELFF.

This chain connects TRBV6-6 to TRBJ2-7; a weak D match, TRBD1 (6 bases). The germline V gene encodes CDR1 MNHNY and CDR2 SVGAGI (reference sequence). This CDR3 has 15 residues. The V end was cut by 5 bases, the J end by 0 bases, with 14 bases between. The CDR3: CASSPGTSGSYEQYF. In nucleotides, the CDR3 is TGTGCCAGCAGTCCCGGGACATCGGGCTCCTACGAGCAGTACTTC.

The CDR3 here is CASSLSAGGHHGELFF. DNA for the CDR3: TGTGCCAGCAGCTTATCAGCGGGGGGGCACCACGGGGAGCTGTTTTTT. The chain couples TRBV11-3 to TRBJ2-2; TRBD2 matches 10 bases. Germline V gives CDR1 SGHNT, CDR2 YENEEA. The V segment lost 2 bases and the J segment 7 bases; nucleotides outside the gene matches: 7. This CDR3 is built from 16 residues.

The rearrangement links TRBV3-1 (or the pseudogene TRBV3-2) to TRBJ2-7; no firm D call. V was pared by 2 bases and J by 5 bases, with 7 bases between. The CDR3 sequence is 12 residues long. Germline V CDR1 and CDR2: LGHDT, YNNKEL (reference sequence). In nucleotides, the CDR3 is TGTGCCAGCAGCCAAAATACGGACGAGCAGTACTTC. It yields the protein CASSQNTDEQYF.

The chain is built from TRBV30 and TRBJ2-1; 13 nucleotides align to TRBD2. J gave up 9 bases and V 0 bases, and 2 bases lay outside the gene matches. Germline values: CDR1 GTSNPN, CDR2 SVGIG (reference sequence). The length of the CDR3 is 14 residues. The CDR3 spells CAWSVLAGGGEQFF. The CDR3 DNA is TGTGCCTGGAGTGTACTAGCGGGGGGGGGTGAGCAGTTCTTC.

V is TRBV6-5 and J is TRBJ2-5; D is undetermined. The CDR3 spans 13 residues. V lost 7 bases and J lost 5, with 14 bases in between. CDR1 MNHEY and CDR2 SVGAGI come from the germline V gene. The DNA of the CDR3 is TGTGCCAGCAACAGACAAACATCGGAGACCCAGTACTTC. Protein: CASNRQTSETQYF.

CDR3 nucleotides: TGTGCCTGGAGTACGGAGGAAAAACTGTTTTTT. Translating gives CAWSTEEKLFF. This chain links TRBV30 with TRBJ1-4; D gene unclear. Between the trimmed V and J ends, which lost 2 bases and 8 bases, there was a span of 6 bases. Germline V gives CDR1 GTSNPN, CDR2 SVGIG (reference sequence). The CDR3 extends over 11 amino acids.

In DNA, the CDR3 is TGCGCCAGCAGCTTGGCGGCAGGTCCAGCTTATATCTACACCTTC. Amino acid sequence: CASSLAAGPAYIYTF. V gene TRBV5-1 combines with J gene TRBJ1-2; D remains ambiguous. This CDR3 comprises 15 residues. V was cut by 0 bases and J by 10 bases, with 19 bases left in between. Germline CDR1 SGHRS, CDR2 YFSETQ. Combining the CDR3 with reference TRBV5-1 and TRBJ1-2 gives the whole variable domain KAGVTQTPRYLIKTRGQQVTLSCSPISGHRSVSWYQQTPGQGLQFLFEYFSETQRNKGNFPGRFSGRQFSNSRSEMNVSTLELGDSALYLCASSLAAGPAYIYTFGSGTRLTVV.

The rearrangement links TRBV19 to TRBJ2-7, with a possible D match to TRBD2 (7 bases). Germline values: CDR1 LNHDA, CDR2 SQIVND (reference sequence). Deletions cut 7 bases from V and 0 bases from J, with 16 bases between. The CDR3 length is 15 residues. The CDR3: CASTRGAGNSYEQYF. The CDR3 region has the DNA TGTGCCAGTACCAGGGGAGCGGGGAACTCCTACGAGCAGTACTTC.

This chain links TRBV28 with TRBJ2-1; D uncertain. This CDR3 has 11 residues. V lost 4 bases and J 8 bases, leaving 6 bases between the germline ends. Germline V gene sequence: CDR1 MDHEN, CDR2 SYDVKM. CDR3 sequence (DNA): TGTGCCAGCAGTTCTTTCGATGAGCAGTTCTTC. Translating it yields CASSSFDEQFF.

About this clone itself: Additional DNA sequences in this sample encode the identical CDR3. The rearrangement links TRBV19 to TRBJ1-5, with 10 bases that match TRBD1. Trimming took 3 bases from V and 2 from J; bases not matched to a gene: 1. The CDR3 extends over 15 amino acids. Germline V CDR1 and CDR2: LNHDA, SQIVND (reference sequence). The CDR3 here is CASSIGTGGNQPQHF. CDR3 in DNA: TGTGCCAGTAGTATCGGGACAGGGGGCAATCAGCCCCAGCATTTT.

CDR3 DNA: TGTGCCAGCAGCGTAGCTGGGCGGGGGGGCTTAGAGACCCAGTACTTC. This sequence encodes CASSVAGRGGLETQYF. The J gene is TRBJ2-5, the V gene TRBV9, with 9 bases matching TRBD2. Germline values: CDR1 SGDLS, CDR2 YYNGEE. The CDR3 is made up of 16 amino acids. Losses at the gene ends were 0 bases for V and 4 bases for J; bases not matched to a gene: 7.

CDR3 sequence (DNA): TGTGCCTGGAGGGTACAGGGGCTCGTGGAAGCTTTCTTT. It yields the protein CAWRVQGLVEAFF. The chain recombines TRBV30 with TRBJ1-1; 7 bases map to TRBD1. CDR1 is GTSNPN and CDR2 is SVGIG in the germline V gene (reference sequence). The V and J ends lost 3 bases and 8 bases, in that order; junction bases with no gene match: 9. The CDR3 sequence is 13 residues long.

The chain carries TRBV5-1 and TRBJ1-6, with 8 positions matching TRBD1. The germline CDR1 and CDR2 sequences are SGHRS and YFSETQ. V lost 2 bases, J lost 11 bases, and 6 bases stayed unmatched. This CDR3 has 14 residues. The CDR3: CASSFYRGEAPLHF. In nucleotides, the CDR3 is TGCGCCAGCAGCTTTTACAGGGGGGAGGCACCCCTCCACTTT.

V and J are TRBV7-3 and TRBJ2-3; D may be TRBD1 (5 bases). Germline-derived CDR1 and CDR2 are SGHTA and FQGTGA. This CDR3 contains 15 residues. Trimming pared 2 bases from V and 0 bases from J, leaving 9 bases between. The CDR3 loop is CASSLQGTSTDTQYF. DNA for the CDR3: TGTGCCAGCAGCTTACAGGGTACTAGCACAGATACGCAGTATTTT.

As for this clone: The sample holds other DNA sequences that translate to the same CDR3. The CDR3 reads CASSSGTGGTEAFF. The CDR3 DNA reads as TGCGCCAGCAGTTCCGGGACAGGGGGCACTGAAGCTTTCTTT. The chain recombines TRBV5-1 with TRBJ1-1; 11 bases align to TRBD1. Germline CDR1 is SGHRS and CDR2 is YFSETQ. The CDR3 runs 14 residues. The trim removed 5 bases at V and 4 bases at J, leaving 4 bases unmatched.

The chain employs TRBV19 and TRBJ1-6; D is perhaps TRBD1 (5 bases). There are 14 residues in the CDR3. Germline CDR1 and CDR2: LNHDA and SQIVND (reference sequence). With 2 bases removed from V and 10 bases from J, the gap between germline ends came to 12 bases. In DNA form, the CDR3 reads TGTGCCAGTAGTATATCCAGGGTTGAGTCACCCCTCCACTTT. Translation gives CASSISRVESPLHF.

The chain uses TRBV12-3 or TRBV12-4 and TRBJ2-5; D is unclear. The ends were cut back, 6 bases at V and 0 bases at J, with 2 bases in the middle. The CDR3 spans 11 residues. The CDR3, as DNA: TGTGCCAGCAGCTACCAAGAGACCCAGTACTTC. It is translated as CASSYQETQYF.

The chain joins TRBV7-8 to TRBJ1-5; 8 nucleotides align to TRBD1. CDR3 length equals 15 residues. V shed 3 bases, J shed 7 bases, and the junction held 8 bases outside the gene matches. The germline gives CDR1 SGHVS, CDR2 FQNEAQ. CDR3 sequence reads: CASSLDRDLGQPQHF. In nucleotides, the CDR3 is TGTGCCAGCAGCTTGGACAGGGATCTGGGACAGCCCCAGCATTTT.

V usage is TRBV5-4 and J usage is TRBJ2-7; D is unclear. The length of the CDR3 is 15 residues. The V end lost 2 bases, the J end lost 2 bases, and 14 bases lay between the germline ends. In germline, CDR1 is SGHNT, CDR2 YYREEE (reference sequence). DNA of the CDR3: TGTGCCAGCAGCTTTACCGGGTCTCGGGCCTACGAGCAGTACTTC. It yields the protein CASSFTGSRAYEQYF.

The V call is TRBV4-1, the J call TRBJ1-2; D is undetermined. This CDR3 comprises 16 residues. V gave up 0 bases and J gave up 6 bases, with 17 bases separating them. CDR1 and CDR2 (germline): MGHRA, YSYEKL. The CDR3 region has the DNA TGCGCCAGCAGCCAAGAACATAACAAGGAGAGGAATGGCTACACCTTC. As protein: CASSQEHNKERNGYTF.

Written as DNA, the CDR3 is TGTGCCAGCAGCCCCCGAGGACTTAGCGATGAGCAGTTCTTC. Amino acid sequence: CASSPRGLSDEQFF. The V gene is TRBV7-3, the J gene TRBJ2-1; perhaps TRBD2 as D (5 bases). The CDR3 is 14 residues long. V lost 5 bases and J lost 8, with 16 bases in between. Germline V gene sequence: CDR1 SGHTA, CDR2 FQGTGA.